This section outlines one TCR beta chain sequence together with its context. V shed 2 bases and J shed 8 bases, with 13 bases lying between them. Per the germline V gene, CDR1 is SGHDT and CDR2 is YYEEEE. This CDR3 region has 13 residues. Enrolled during active infection, Seattle patients were then followed longitudinally. Under the authors' procedure: Using reference gene primer amplification, nucleated cell counts were estimated. Here immunoSEQ multiplex PCR was the method, and the copy in TCRdb shows in-frame clones only, minus some. D and trimming were read from the DNA, whereas the V and J calls and clone size are those reported in that table. This table holds 65,000 or so clones, 80% to 85% found once. This entry comes from a study of blood T cell repertoires in COVID-19. Study at large: Specimens from acute and convalescent COVID-19 originated in the United States, Italy and Spain. The cDNA or gDNA used as material had been derived from T cells, B-cell-depleted T cells, or PBMCs.

Material for sequencing was peripheral blood. This chain uses TRBV5-6 with TRBJ1-2, with D possibly TRBD1 on 5 matching bases. This receptor was identified in a man aged 25 to 40 with COVID-19, enrolled during active disease. The CDR3 reads CASSFVGHRGYTF. The CDR3 DNA reads TGTGCCAGCAGCTTCGTTGGGCACAGGGGCTACACCTTC.